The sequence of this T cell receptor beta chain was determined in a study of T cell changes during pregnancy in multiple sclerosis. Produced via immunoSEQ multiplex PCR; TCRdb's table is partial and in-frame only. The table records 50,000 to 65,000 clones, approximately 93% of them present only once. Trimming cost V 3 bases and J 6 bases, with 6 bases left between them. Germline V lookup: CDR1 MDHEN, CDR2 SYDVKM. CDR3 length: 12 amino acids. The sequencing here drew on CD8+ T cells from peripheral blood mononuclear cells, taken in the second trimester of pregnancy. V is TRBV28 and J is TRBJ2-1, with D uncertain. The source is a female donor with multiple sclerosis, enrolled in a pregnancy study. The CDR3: CASSFGPNEQFF. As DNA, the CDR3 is TGTGCCAGCAGTTTTGGGCCCAATGAGCAGTTCTTC.